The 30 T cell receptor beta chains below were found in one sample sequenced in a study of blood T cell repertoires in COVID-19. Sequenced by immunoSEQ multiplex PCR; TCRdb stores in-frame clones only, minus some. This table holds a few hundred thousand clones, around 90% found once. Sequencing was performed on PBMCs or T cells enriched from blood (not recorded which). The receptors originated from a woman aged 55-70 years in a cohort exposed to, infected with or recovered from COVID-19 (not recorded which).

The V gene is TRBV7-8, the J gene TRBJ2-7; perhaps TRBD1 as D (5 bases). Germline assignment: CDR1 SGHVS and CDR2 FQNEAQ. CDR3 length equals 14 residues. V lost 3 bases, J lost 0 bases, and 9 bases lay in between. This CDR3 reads CASSLGQSSYEQYF. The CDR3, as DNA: TGTGCCAGCAGCTTGGGGCAGTCCTCCTACGAGCAGTACTTC.

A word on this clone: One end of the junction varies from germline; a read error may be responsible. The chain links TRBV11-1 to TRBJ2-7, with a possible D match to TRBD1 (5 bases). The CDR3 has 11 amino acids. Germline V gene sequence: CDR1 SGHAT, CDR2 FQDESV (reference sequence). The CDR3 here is CASSFETEVFF. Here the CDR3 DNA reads TGTGCCAGCAGCTTCGAGACAGAGGTCTTCTTC.

CDR3 nucleotide sequence: TGTGCCAGCAGCTCGAAATCCTGGACAGTGCCGGAAAGCTCCTACGAGCAGTACTTC. It translates to CASSSKSWTVPESSYEQYF. This chain links TRBV7-6 with TRBJ2-7; possible D gene TRBD1, 6 bases. The CDR3 is made up of 19 amino acids. V was trimmed by 4 bases and J by 0 bases, leaving 25 bases between them. Germline-derived CDR1 and CDR2 are SGHVS and FNYEAQ.

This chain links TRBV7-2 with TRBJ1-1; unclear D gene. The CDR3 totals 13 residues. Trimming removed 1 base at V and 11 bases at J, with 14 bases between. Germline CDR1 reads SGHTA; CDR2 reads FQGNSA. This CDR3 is CASSLDGSTRAFF. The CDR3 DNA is TGTGCCAGCAGCTTAGACGGCAGCACTAGGGCTTTCTTT.

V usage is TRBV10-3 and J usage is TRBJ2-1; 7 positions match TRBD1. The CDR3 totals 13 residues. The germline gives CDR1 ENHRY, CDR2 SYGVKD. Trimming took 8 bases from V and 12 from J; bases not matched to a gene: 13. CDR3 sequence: CAISPDRERVQFF. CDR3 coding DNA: TGTGCCATCTCTCCAGACAGGGAAAGGGTGCAGTTCTTC.

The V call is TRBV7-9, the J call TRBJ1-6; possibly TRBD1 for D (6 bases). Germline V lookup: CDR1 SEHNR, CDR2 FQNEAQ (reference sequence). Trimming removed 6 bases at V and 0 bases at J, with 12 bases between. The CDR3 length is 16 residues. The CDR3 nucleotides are TGTGCCAGCAGTGCAGGGGAGAGCTCCTATAATTCACCCCTCCACTTT. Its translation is CASSAGESSYNSPLHF.

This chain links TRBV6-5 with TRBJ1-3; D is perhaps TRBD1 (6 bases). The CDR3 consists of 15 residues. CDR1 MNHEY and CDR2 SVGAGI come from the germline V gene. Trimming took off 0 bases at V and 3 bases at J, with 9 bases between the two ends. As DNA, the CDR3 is TGTGCCAGCAGTTACTCAACAGGGAATGGAAACACCATATATTTT. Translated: CASSYSTGNGNTIYF.

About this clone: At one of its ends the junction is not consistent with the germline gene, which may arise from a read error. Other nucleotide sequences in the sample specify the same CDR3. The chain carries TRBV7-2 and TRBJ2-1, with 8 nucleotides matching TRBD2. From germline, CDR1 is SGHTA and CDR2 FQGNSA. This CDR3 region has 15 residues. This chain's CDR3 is CASSLAGSSYNEQFF. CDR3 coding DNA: TGTGCCAGCAGCCTAGCGGGCAGCTCCTACAATGAGCAGTTCTTC.

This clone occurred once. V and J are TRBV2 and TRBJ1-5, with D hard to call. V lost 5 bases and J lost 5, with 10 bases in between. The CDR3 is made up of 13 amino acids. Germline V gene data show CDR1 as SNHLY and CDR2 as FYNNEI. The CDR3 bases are TGTGCCAGCAGTCTTACAGAGCATCAGCCCCAGCATTTT. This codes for CASSLTEHQPQHF. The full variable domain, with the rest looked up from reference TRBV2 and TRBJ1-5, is EPEVTQTPSHQVTQMGQEVILRCVPISNHLYFYWYRQILGQKVEFLVSFYNNEISEKSEIFDDQFSVERPDGSNFTLKIRSTKLEDSAMYFCASSLTEHQPQHFGDGTRLSIL.

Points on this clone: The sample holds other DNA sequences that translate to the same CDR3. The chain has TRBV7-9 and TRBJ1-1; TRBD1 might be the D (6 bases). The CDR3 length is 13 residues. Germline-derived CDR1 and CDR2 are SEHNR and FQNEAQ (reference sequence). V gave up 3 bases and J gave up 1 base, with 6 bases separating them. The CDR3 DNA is TGTGCCAGCAGCTTGGGACAGAACACTGAAGCTTTCTTT. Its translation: CASSLGQNTEAFF.

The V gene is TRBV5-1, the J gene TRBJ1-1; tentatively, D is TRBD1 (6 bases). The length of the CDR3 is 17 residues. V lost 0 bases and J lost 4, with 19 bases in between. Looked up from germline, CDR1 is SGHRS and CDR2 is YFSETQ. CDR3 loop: CASSLGITLIGGTEAFF. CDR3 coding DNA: TGCGCCAGCAGCTTGGGGATTACTTTAATAGGGGGCACTGAAGCTTTCTTT.

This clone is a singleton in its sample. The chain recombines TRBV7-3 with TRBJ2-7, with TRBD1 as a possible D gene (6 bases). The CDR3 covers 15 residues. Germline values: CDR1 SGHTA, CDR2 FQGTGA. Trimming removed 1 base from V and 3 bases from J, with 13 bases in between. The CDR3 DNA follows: TGTGCCAGCAGCTTAAGGCCAGGGGTGTACTACGAGCAGTACTTC. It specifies CASSLRPGVYYEQYF. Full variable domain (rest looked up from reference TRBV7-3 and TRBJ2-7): GAGVSQTPSNKVTEKGKYVELRCDPISGHTALYWYRQSLGQGPEFLIYFQGTGAADDSGLPNDRFFAVRPEGSVSTLKIQRTERGDSAVYLCASSLRPGVYYEQYFGPGTRLTVT.

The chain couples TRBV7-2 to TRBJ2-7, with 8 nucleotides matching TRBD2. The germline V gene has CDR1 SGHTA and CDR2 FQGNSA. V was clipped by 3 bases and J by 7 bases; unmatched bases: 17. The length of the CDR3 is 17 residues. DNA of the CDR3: TGTGCCAGCAGCTTTAGCGGGGTAAGAGGGCAGGACCGGGAGCAGTACTTC. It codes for CASSFSGVRGQDREQYF.

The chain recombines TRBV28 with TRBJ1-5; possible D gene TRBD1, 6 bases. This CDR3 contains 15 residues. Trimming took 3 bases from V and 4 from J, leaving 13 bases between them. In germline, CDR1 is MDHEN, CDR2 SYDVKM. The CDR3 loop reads CASSLGQGRNQPQHF. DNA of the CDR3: TGTGCCAGCAGTTTGGGCCAGGGGCGGAATCAGCCCCAGCATTTT.

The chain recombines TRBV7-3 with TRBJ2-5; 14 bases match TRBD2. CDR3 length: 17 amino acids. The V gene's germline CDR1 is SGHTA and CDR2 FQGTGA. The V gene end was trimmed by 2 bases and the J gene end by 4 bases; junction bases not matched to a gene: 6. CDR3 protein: CASSLPYGLAGGETQYF. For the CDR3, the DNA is TGTGCCAGCAGCTTACCTTACGGACTAGCGGGAGGAGAGACCCAGTACTTC.

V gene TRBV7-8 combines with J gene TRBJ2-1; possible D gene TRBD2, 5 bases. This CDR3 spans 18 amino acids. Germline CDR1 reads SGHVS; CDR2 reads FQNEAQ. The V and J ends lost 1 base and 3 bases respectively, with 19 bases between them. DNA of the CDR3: TGTGCCAGCAGCTTAGGCGGGTCCCGCTTCAAAGTCTACAATGAGCAGTTCTTC. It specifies CASSLGGSRFKVYNEQFF. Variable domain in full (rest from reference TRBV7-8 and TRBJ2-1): GAGVSQSPRYKVAKRGQDVALRCDPISGHVSLFWYQQALGQGPEFLTYFQNEAQLDKSGLPSDRFFAERPEGSVSTLKIQRTQQEDSAVYLCASSLGGSRFKVYNEQFFGPGTRLTVL.

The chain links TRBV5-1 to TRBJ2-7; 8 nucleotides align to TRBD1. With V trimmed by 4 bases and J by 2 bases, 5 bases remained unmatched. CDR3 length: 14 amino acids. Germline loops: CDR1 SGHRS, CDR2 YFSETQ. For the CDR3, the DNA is TGCGCCAGCAGCCCGACAGGGGCTACCTACGAGCAGTACTTC. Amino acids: CASSPTGATYEQYF.

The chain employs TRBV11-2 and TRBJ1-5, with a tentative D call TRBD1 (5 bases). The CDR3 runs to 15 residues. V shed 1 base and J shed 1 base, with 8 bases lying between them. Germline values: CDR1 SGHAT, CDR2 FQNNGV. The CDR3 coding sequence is TGTGCCAGCAGCTTAGCCCCAGGGAGCAATCAGCCCCAGCATTTT. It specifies CASSLAPGSNQPQHF.

CDR3 bases: TGTGCCAGCAGCCAAGCGCTGGGACTAGCGGGAAACAATGAGCAGTTCTTC. This codes for CASSQALGLAGNNEQFF. V and J are TRBV4-2 and TRBJ2-1, with 13 bases that match TRBD2. Germline V CDR1 and CDR2: LGHNA, YNFKEQ. The CDR3 is 17 amino acids. V gave up 1 base and J gave up 5 bases; unmatched junction bases: 5.

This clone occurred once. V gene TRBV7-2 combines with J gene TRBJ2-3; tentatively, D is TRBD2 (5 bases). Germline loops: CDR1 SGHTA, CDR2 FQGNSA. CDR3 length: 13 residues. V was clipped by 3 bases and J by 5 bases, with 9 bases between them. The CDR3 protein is CASSFRGEDTQYF. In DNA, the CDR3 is TGTGCCAGCAGCTTCCGGGGAGAAGATACGCAGTATTTT.

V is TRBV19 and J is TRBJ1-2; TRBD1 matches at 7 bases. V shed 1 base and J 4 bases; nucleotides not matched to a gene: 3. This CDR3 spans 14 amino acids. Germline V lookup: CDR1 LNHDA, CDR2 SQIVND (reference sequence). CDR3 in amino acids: CASSIGQGFYGYTF. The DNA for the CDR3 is TGTGCCAGTAGTATAGGACAGGGTTTCTATGGCTACACCTTC. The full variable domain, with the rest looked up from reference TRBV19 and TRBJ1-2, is DGGITQSPKYLFRKEGQNVTLSCEQNLNHDAMYWYRQDPGQGLRLIYYSQIVNDFQKGDIAEGYSVSREKKESFPLTVTSAQKNPTAFYLCASSIGQGFYGYTFGSGTRLTVV.

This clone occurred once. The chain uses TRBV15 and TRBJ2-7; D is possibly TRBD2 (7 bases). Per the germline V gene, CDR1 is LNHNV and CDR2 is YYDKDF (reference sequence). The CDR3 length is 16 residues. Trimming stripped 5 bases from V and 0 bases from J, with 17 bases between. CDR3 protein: CATSPRGGESSYEQYF. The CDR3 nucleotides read TGTGCCACCAGCCCCCGAGGGGGGGAAAGCTCCTACGAGCAGTACTTC.

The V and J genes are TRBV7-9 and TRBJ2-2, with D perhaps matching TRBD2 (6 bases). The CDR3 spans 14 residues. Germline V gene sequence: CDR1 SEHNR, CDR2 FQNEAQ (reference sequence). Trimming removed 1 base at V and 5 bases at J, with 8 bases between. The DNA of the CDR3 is TGTGCCAGCAGCTTAGATCGGGGGACCGGGGAGCTGTTTTTT. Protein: CASSLDRGTGELFF.

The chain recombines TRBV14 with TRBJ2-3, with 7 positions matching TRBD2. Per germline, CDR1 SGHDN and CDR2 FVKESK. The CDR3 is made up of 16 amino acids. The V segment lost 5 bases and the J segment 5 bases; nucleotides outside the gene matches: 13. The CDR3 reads CASSVRLAATVDTQYF. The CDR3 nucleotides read TGTGCCAGCAGCGTCCGCCTAGCGGCGACCGTAGATACGCAGTATTTT.

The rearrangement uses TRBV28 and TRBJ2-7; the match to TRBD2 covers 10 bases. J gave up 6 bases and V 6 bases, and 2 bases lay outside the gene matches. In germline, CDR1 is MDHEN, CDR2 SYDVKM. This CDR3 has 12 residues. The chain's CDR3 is CASSLAGAEQYF. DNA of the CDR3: TGTGCCAGCAGCCTAGCGGGAGCCGAGCAGTACTTC.

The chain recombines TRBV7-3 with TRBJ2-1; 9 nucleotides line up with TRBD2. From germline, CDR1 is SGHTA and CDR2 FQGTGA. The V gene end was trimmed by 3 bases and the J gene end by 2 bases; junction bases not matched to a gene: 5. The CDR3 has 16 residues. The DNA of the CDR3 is TGTGCCAGCAGCTTCGCAAGCGGGGGGACCTACAATGAGCAGTTCTTC. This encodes CASSFASGGTYNEQFF. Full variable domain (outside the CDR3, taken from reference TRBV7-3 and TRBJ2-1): GAGVSQTPSNKVTEKGKYVELRCDPISGHTALYWYRQSLGQGPEFLIYFQGTGAADDSGLPNDRFFAVRPEGSVSTLKIQRTERGDSAVYLCASSFASGGTYNEQFFGPGTRLTVL.

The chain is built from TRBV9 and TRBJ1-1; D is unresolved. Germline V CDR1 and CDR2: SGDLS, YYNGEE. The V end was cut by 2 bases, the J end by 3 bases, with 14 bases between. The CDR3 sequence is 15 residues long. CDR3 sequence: CASSVTERGDTEAFF. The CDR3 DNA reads TGTGCCAGCAGCGTCACCGAACGGGGAGACACTGAAGCTTTCTTT.

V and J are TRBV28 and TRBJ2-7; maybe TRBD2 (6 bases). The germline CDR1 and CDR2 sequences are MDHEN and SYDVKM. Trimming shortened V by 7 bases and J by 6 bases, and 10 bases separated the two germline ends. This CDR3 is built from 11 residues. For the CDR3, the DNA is TGTGCCAGCATAGGAGGGGTCGAGCAGTACTTC. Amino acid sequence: CASIGGVEQYF. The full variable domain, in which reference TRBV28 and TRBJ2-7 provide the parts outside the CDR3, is DVKVTQSSRYLVKRTGEKVFLECVQDMDHENMFWYRQDPGLGLRLIYFSYDVKMKEKGDIPEGYSVSREKKERFSLILESASTNQTSMYLCASIGGVEQYFGPGTRLTVT.

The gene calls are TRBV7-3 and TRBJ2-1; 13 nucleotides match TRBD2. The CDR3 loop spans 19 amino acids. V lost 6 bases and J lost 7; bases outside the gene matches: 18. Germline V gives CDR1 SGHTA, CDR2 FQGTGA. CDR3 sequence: CASSETGGPGLAGRNEQFF. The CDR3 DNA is TGTGCCAGCAGTGAAACGGGGGGCCCGGGACTAGCGGGAAGAAATGAGCAGTTCTTC.

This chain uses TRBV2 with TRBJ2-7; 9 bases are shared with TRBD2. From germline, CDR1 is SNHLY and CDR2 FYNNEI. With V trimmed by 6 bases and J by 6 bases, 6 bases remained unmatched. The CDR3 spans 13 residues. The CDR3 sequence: CASRIAGASEQYF. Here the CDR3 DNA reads TGTGCCAGCAGGATAGCGGGAGCGAGCGAGCAGTACTTC.